This T cell receptor (beta chain) was captured in a study of early T cells in non-severe SARS-CoV-2 infection. As for the study in general: Sequencing was performed on bulk RNA from unsorted whole blood, leaving chains unpaired. Study findings and constraints: Private and CD4 specificities were missed by VDJdb matching, which favored anti-spike CD8 responses.

Each single cDNA molecule received a unique molecular identifier. TCRdb ran MiXCR on the 5' RACE reads and lists one entry per CDR3 protein. Of tens of thousands of distinct CDR3 sequences listed, about 5.8% are singletons. CDR3 length: 14 amino acids. Germline CDR1 SQVTM, CDR2 ANQGSEA. V shed 1 base and J 0 bases; nucleotides not matched to a gene: 0. There are a few counts of this clonotype. The antigen remains unidentified. The chain combines TRBV29-1 with TRBJ2-3, with TRBD2 matching 8 bases. The TCR originated in an adult who was a healthcare worker with PCR-confirmed SARS-CoV-2 infection or an uninfected control (not recorded which). The sample consisted of whole blood. CDR3 protein: CSVEGGRSTDTQYF. The CDR3 DNA is TGCAGCGTTGAAGGCGGGAGGAGCACAGATACGCAGTATTTT.